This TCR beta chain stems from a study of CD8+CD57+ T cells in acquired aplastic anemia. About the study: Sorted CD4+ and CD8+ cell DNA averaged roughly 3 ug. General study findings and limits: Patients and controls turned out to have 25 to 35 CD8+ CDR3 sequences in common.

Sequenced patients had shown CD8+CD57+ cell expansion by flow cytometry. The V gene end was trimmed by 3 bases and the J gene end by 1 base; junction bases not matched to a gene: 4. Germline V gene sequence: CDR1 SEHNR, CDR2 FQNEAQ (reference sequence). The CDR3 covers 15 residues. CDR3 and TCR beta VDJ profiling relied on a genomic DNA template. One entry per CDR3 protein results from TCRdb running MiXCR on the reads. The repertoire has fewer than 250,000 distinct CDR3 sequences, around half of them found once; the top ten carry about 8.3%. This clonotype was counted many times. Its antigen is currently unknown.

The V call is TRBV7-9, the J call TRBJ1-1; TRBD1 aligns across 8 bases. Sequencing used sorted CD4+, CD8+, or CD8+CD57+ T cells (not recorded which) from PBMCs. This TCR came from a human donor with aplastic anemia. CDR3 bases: TGTGCCAGCAGCTTTAGCAGGGGGCAGAACACTGAAGCTTTCTTT. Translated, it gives CASSFSRGQNTEAFF.